The 22 T cell receptor beta chains below come from one sample, sequenced in a study of regulatory T cells in long-lasting Graves disease. Noted time point: persistent/refractory GD, antithyroid drugs over 5 years with positive TRAb. PBMCs provided the RNA from which the TCR library was made. Assembly of TCR beta libraries relied on iRepertoire HTBI primers together with Arm-PCR of CDR3 regions. TCRdb re-called the multiplex PCR reads with MiXCR, one entry per CDR3 protein. Counted here are about 460,000 distinct CDR3 sequences, 20% to 25% occurring once; the ten biggest clones make up around 13%. This sample comprised peripheral blood mononuclear cells (PBMCs), obtained when the disease was refractory, from a patient treated with antithyroid drugs. The receptors come from a female donor with Graves disease.

This clonotype came up many times. The chain recombines TRBV12-3 or TRBV12-4 with TRBJ2-7, with 9 bases that match TRBD2. J was trimmed by 0 bases and V by 6 bases; bases with no gene match: 6. The CDR3 totals 15 residues. The chain's CDR3 is CASSLSGGVSYEQYF. As DNA, the CDR3 is TGTGCCAGCAGCCTTAGCGGGGGTGTCTCCTACGAGCAGTACTTC.

This clonotype turned up a few times. For the CDR3, the DNA is TGTGCCAGCAGCTTAAGGGAGAACTACGAGCAGTACTTC. It codes for CASSLRENYEQYF. This rearrangement joins TRBV7-2 to TRBJ2-7; a weak D match, TRBD2 (5 bases). CDR1 is SGHTA, CDR2 FQGNSA, per germline. Trimming stripped 2 bases from V and 3 bases from J, with 8 bases between. The CDR3 loop spans 13 amino acids.

With respect to this clonotype: With a much larger clone just one base away, this may be a read error. A read error is likely, as this CDR3 ends without the conserved phenylalanine or tryptophan. The CDR3 reads CASSLRGFNTEAFI. CDR3 DNA sequence: TGTGCCAGCAGTTTACGGGGTTTTAACACTGAAGCTTTCATT. The chain employs TRBV28 and TRBJ1-1, with D unclear. Germline V lookup: CDR1 MDHEN, CDR2 SYDVKM. The CDR3 length is 14 residues. Trimming removed 2 bases at V and 2 bases at J, with 9 bases between.

The chain carries TRBV7-9 and TRBJ1-2, with 7 bases identical to TRBD1. In germline, CDR1 is SEHNR, CDR2 FQNEAQ (reference sequence). CDR3 length equals 16 residues. V was pared by 2 bases and J by 4 bases, with 10 bases of the junction left unmatched. CDR3 loop: CASSLKGAGKSYGYTF. Here the CDR3 DNA reads TGTGCCAGCAGCTTAAAGGGGGCGGGGAAAAGCTATGGCTACACCTTC.

There are many counts of this clonotype. The rearrangement links TRBV28 to TRBJ2-5; TRBD1 agrees at 7 bases. Germline V gives CDR1 MDHEN, CDR2 SYDVKM. Unmatched junction bases numbered 5, after V lost 1 base and J lost 3 bases. The CDR3 length is 15 residues. CDR3: CASSLSAQGEETQYF. In DNA form, the CDR3 reads TGTGCCAGCAGTTTATCCGCCCAGGGGGAAGAGACCCAGTACTTC.

This clonotype was recorded a few times. This sequence joins TRBV11-3 and TRBJ2-3, with 8 bases aligning to TRBD2. The CDR3 is 15 amino acids. CDR1 is SGHNT, CDR2 YENEEA, per germline. V dropped 3 bases and J dropped 2; count of bases not matched to a gene: 4. The CDR3 DNA reads as TGTGCCAGCAGCTTCAGAGCGGGAGTCACAGATACGCAGTATTTT. Its translation: CASSFRAGVTDTQYF.

This clonotype was observed many times. This chain connects TRBV28 to TRBJ2-5; D tentatively reads TRBD1 or TRBD2 (5 bases each). The CDR3 has 14 residues. V was cut by 2 bases and J by 1 base, with 8 bases left in between. The germline V gene encodes CDR1 MDHEN and CDR2 SYDVKM. The chain's CDR3 is CASSLGGIQETQYF. The CDR3 DNA sequence: TGTGCCAGCAGTTTAGGGGGAATCCAAGAGACCCAGTACTTC.

The genes are TRBV12-3 or TRBV12-4 and TRBJ2-4, with 8 bases lining up with TRBD1. V gave up 2 bases and J gave up 10 bases; unmatched junction bases: 7. This CDR3 region has 14 residues. CDR3 nucleotides: TGTGCCAGCAGTTTATTGTGGACAGGGCCTATTCAGTACTTC. Its translation: CASSLLWTGPIQYF.

This clonotype turned up a few times. The chain combines TRBV19 with TRBJ1-1, with D unclear. Deletions cut 2 bases from V and 2 bases from J, with 9 bases between. Germline loops: CDR1 LNHDA, CDR2 SQIVND (reference sequence). This CDR3 comprises 14 residues. The CDR3, as DNA: TGTGCCAGTAGTATAATTGGAACAAACACTGAAGCTTTCTTT. Its translation is CASSIIGTNTEAFF.

The rearrangement uses TRBV5-1 and TRBJ1-1; D gene uncertain. Germline assignment: CDR1 SGHRS and CDR2 YFSETQ. The CDR3 contains 14 residues. The V gene lost 0 bases and the J gene lost 1 base, with 7 bases spanning the gap. CDR3 DNA sequence: TGCGCCAGCAGCTTGGCCGGGGAGAACACTGAAGCTTTCTTT. Amino acid sequence: CASSLAGENTEAFF.

This clonotype has more than one count but fewer than ten. The genes are TRBV7-9 and TRBJ2-5; no reliable D call. Trimming took 5 bases from V and 2 from J, leaving 12 bases between them. This CDR3 contains 14 residues. The germline CDR1 and CDR2 sequences are SEHNR and FQNEAQ (reference sequence). The CDR3 nucleotides read TGTGCCAGCAGCCGGACGGTAGAACAAGAGACCCAGTACTTC. Amino acid sequence: CASSRTVEQETQYF.

This clonotype was seen many times. The chain has TRBV7-2 and TRBJ2-1; 8 positions agree with TRBD2. V was clipped by 0 bases and J by 7 bases; unmatched bases: 5. This CDR3 has 15 residues. Germline loops: CDR1 SGHTA, CDR2 FQGNSA. CDR3 nucleotide sequence: TGTGCCAGCAGCTTAGCGGCGGGAGGTCATAATGAGCAGTTCTTC. The encoded protein is CASSLAAGGHNEQFF. Full variable domain (outside the CDR3, taken from reference TRBV7-2 and TRBJ2-1): GAGVSQSPSNKVTEKGKDVELRCDPISGHTALYWYRQSLGQGLEFLIYFQGNSAPDKSGLPSDRFSAERTGGSVSTLTIQRTQQEDSAVYLCASSLAAGGHNEQFFGPGTRLTVL.

This clonotype was picked up many times. This rearrangement joins TRBV2 to TRBJ2-2; a possible D gene is TRBD2 (5 bases). This CDR3 has 16 amino acids. Between the trimmed V and J ends, which lost 6 bases and 6 bases, there was a span of 20 bases. Looked up from germline, CDR1 is SNHLY and CDR2 is FYNNEI. CDR3 residues: CASRSEVGPVAGELFF. The CDR3 DNA sequence: TGTGCCAGCAGGTCGGAGGTAGGGCCGGTCGCCGGGGAGCTGTTTTTT.

There are a few counts of this clonotype. The chain couples TRBV18 to TRBJ1-1, with 7 bases identical to TRBD1. The CDR3 is 15 amino acids. Germline V gene data show CDR1 as KGHSH and CDR2 as LQKENI. Unmatched junction bases numbered 4, after V lost 3 bases and J lost 0 bases. This chain's CDR3 is CASSPSGTVNTEAFF. The DNA for the CDR3 is TGTGCCAGCTCACCCTCCGGGACAGTGAACACTGAAGCTTTCTTT. Looking up the rest from reference TRBV18 and TRBJ1-1 gives the full variable domain: NAGVMQNPRHLVRRRGQEARLRCSPMKGHSHVYWYRQLPEEGLKFMVYLQKENIIDESGMPKERFSAEFPKEGPSILRIQQVVRGDSAAYFCASSPSGTVNTEAFFGQGTRLTVV.

A few counts support this clonotype. The chain links TRBV20-1 to TRBJ2-5; 9 bases are shared with TRBD1. V gave up 8 bases and J gave up 2 bases; unmatched junction bases: 9. This CDR3 contains 14 residues. The germline V gene has CDR1 DFQATT and CDR2 SNEGSKA (reference sequence). The chain's CDR3 is CSSSPGQGQETQYF. The DNA of the CDR3 is TGCAGTTCTTCCCCGGGACAGGGTCAAGAGACCCAGTACTTC.

The chain combines TRBV3-1 with TRBJ1-2; D is uncertain. V was shortened by 1 base and J by 2 bases, with 14 bases between the two germline ends. The CDR3 totals 16 residues. The germline gives CDR1 LGHDT, CDR2 YNNKEL (reference sequence). Here the CDR3 reads CASSQGGWGENYGYTF. The CDR3 DNA reads as TGTGCCAGCAGCCAAGGGGGATGGGGAGAGAACTATGGCTACACCTTC.

This clonotype was found many times. The chain is built from TRBV6-5 and TRBJ2-7, with D uncertain. The CDR3 has 13 amino acids. V shed 2 bases and J shed 2 bases, with 7 bases lying between them. The germline CDR1 and CDR2 sequences are MNHEY and SVGAGI. CDR3 region: CASSYGVTYEQYF. DNA for the CDR3: TGTGCCAGCAGTTACGGGGTCACCTACGAGCAGTACTTC.

This clonotype came up a few times. The chain employs TRBV28 and TRBJ1-6, with TRBD1 as a possible D gene (6 bases). In germline, CDR1 is MDHEN, CDR2 SYDVKM. V was clipped by 9 bases and J by 10 bases, with 19 bases between them. The CDR3 has 14 residues. CDR3 coding DNA: TGTGCCAGTGACAGGCGTTTAAAGAAATCACCCCTCCACTTT. This sequence encodes CASDRRLKKSPLHF.

This chain joins TRBV7-3 and TRBJ2-5; a possible D gene is TRBD1 (6 bases). V shed 3 bases and J shed 7 bases, with 12 bases lying between them. The length of the CDR3 is 13 residues. Germline CDR1 is SGHTA and CDR2 is FQGTGA. CDR3 residues: CASSLDSRGTQYF. The CDR3 coding sequence is TGTGCCAGCAGCTTGGACAGTCGTGGGACCCAGTACTTC.

Remarks on this clonotype: This may stem from a read error, because a much larger clone lies one nucleotide away. The genes are TRBV2 and TRBJ1-1, with 11 bases matching TRBD1. Germline lookup yields CDR1 SNHLY and CDR2 FYNNEI. With V trimmed by 5 bases and J by 4 bases, 6 bases remained unmatched. The CDR3 consists of 15 residues. CDR3 coding DNA: TGTGCCAGCAGTAAAAGGACAGGGGGCCTCACTGAAGCTTTCTTT. Amino acids: CASSKRTGGLTEAFF. The full variable domain, with the rest looked up from reference TRBV2 and TRBJ1-1, is EPEVTQTPSHQVTQMGQEVILRCVPISNHLYFYWYRQILGQKVEFLVSFYNNEISEKSEIFDDQFSVERPDGSNFTLKIRSTKLEDSAMYFCASSKRTGGLTEAFFGQGTRLTVV.

This clonotype turned up a few times. This chain uses TRBV5-1 with TRBJ2-7; D is undetermined. The CDR3 is made up of 15 amino acids. Germline V gene lookup returns CDR1 SGHRS and CDR2 YFSETQ. Between the trimmed V and J ends, which lost 7 bases and 2 bases, there was a span of 19 bases. The CDR3 DNA reads TGCGCCAGCCGAGAAGTTTGGAAGCTTCCCTACGAGCAGTACTTC. This sequence encodes CASREVWKLPYEQYF. Supplemented by reference TRBV5-1 and TRBJ2-7, the full variable domain reads KAGVTQTPRYLIKTRGQQVTLSCSPISGHRSVSWYQQTPGQGLQFLFEYFSETQRNKGNFPGRFSGRQFSNSRSEMNVSTLELGDSALYLCASREVWKLPYEQYFGPGTRLTVT.

The V gene is TRBV29-1, the J gene TRBJ2-5; D not resolved. The ends were cut back, 0 bases at V and 4 bases at J, with 18 bases in the middle. The CDR3 has 16 residues. CDR1 and CDR2 from the germline V gene are SQVTM and ANQGSEA. The CDR3: CSVEDSAPKGPETQYF. The CDR3 nucleotides are TGCAGCGTTGAAGATTCGGCACCGAAAGGGCCAGAGACCCAGTACTTC.